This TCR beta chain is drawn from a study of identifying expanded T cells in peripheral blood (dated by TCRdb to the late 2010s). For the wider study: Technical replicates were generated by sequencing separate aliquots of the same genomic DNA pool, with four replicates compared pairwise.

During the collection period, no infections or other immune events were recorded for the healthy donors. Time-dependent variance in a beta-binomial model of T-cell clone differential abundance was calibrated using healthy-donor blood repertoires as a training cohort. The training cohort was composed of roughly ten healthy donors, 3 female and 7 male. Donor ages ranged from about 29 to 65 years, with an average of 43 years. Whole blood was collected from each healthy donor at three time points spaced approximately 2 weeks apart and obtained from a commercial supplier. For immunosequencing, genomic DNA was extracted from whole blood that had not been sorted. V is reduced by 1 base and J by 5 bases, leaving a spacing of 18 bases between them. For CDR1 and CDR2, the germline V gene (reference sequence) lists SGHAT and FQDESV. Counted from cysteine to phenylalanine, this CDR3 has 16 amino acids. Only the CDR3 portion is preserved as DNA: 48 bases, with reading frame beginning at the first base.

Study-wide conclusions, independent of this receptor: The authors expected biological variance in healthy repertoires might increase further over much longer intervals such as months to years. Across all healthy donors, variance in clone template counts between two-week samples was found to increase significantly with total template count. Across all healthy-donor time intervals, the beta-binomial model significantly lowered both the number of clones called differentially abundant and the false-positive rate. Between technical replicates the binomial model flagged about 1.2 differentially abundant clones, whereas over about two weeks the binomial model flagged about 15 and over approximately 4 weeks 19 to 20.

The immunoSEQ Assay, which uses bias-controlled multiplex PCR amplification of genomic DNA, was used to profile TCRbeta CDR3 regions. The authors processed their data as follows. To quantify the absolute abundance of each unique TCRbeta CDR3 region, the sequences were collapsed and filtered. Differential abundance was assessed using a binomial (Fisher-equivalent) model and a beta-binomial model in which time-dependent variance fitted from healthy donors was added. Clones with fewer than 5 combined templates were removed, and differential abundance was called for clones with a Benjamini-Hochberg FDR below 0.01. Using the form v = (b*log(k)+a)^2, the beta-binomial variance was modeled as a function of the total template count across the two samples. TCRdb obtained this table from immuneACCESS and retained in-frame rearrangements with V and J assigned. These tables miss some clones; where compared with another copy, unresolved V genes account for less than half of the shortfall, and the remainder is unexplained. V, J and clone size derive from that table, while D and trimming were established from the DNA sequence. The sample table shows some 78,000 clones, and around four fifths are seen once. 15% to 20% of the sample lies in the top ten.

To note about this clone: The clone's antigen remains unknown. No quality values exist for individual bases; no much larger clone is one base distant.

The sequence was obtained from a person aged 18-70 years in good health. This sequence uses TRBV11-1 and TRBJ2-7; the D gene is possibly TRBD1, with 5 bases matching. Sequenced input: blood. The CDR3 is CASSLGAGWATDEQYF. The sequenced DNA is TGTGCCAGCAGCTTAGGCGCAGGGTGGGCTACGGACGAGCAGTACTTC.